The 22 T cell receptor beta chains below all came from one sample that was sequenced in a study of OX40 agonist ivuxolimab in advanced cancers. Repertoires were generated with immunoSEQ multiplex PCR, while TCRdb's copy carries only in-frame clones and drops some. The sample contains about 61,000 clones, about 85% of which appear only once. Sequencing was performed on CD4+ or CD8+ T cells sorted from blood, taken in a trial of the OX40 agonist ivuxolimab. The receptors here all came from an adult with an advanced solid tumor such as melanoma, head and neck, liver or kidney cancer.

This clone was seen only once. The chain combines TRBV5-5 with TRBJ1-2, with 10 bases aligning to TRBD1. J was trimmed by 4 bases and V by 4 bases; bases with no gene match: 4. This CDR3 region has 14 residues. CDR1 and CDR2 from the germline V gene are SGHKS and YYEKEE (reference sequence). DNA for the CDR3: TGTGCCAGCAGCCGGGACAGGGGTACCTATGGCTACACCTTC. It codes for CASSRDRGTYGYTF.

This chain connects TRBV11-2 to TRBJ2-3; 8 nucleotides line up with TRBD2. The germline CDR1 and CDR2 sequences are SGHAT and FQNNGV. The V segment lost 0 bases and the J segment 1 base; nucleotides outside the gene matches: 9. The CDR3 consists of 18 residues. The CDR3 here is CASSLEGGGSRGTDTQYF. The CDR3 coding sequence is TGTGCCAGCAGCTTAGAGGGCGGGGGGTCGAGGGGCACAGATACGCAGTATTTT.

This chain joins TRBV11-2 and TRBJ2-1, with 8 bases aligning to TRBD2. This CDR3 region has 16 residues. Germline V gives CDR1 SGHAT, CDR2 FQNNGV. The ends lost 5 bases at V and 6 bases at J; junction bases unmatched: 12. This CDR3 is CASSLLIAGNANEQFF. CDR3 in DNA: TGTGCCAGCAGCCTTCTTATAGCGGGGAACGCCAATGAGCAGTTCTTC.

The chain combines TRBV5-1 with TRBJ1-5; no firm D call. V was clipped by 5 bases and J by 0 bases, with 9 bases between them. Germline CDR1 SGHRS, CDR2 YFSETQ. The CDR3 is 14 residues long. DNA of the CDR3: TGCGCCAGCAGGCCTGGGAGTAGCAATCAGCCCCAGCATTTT. Translated: CASRPGSSNQPQHF.

The J gene is TRBJ2-3, the V gene TRBV9; a weak D match, TRBD2 (6 bases). The CDR3 runs 14 residues. Germline CDR1 and CDR2: SGDLS and YYNGEE. Trimming removed 6 bases at V and 2 bases at J, with 13 bases between. In nucleotides, the CDR3 is TGTGCCAGCACGCCCGGGACTTTCACAGATACGCAGTATTTT. This translates into CASTPGTFTDTQYF. Full variable domain (remainder filled in from reference TRBV9 and TRBJ2-3): DSGVTQTPKHLITATGQRVTLRCSPRSGDLSVYWYQQSLDQGLQFLIQYYNGEERAKGNILERFSAQQFPDLHSELNLSSLELGDSALYFCASTPGTFTDTQYFGPGTRLTVL.

The rearrangement joins TRBV6-1 to TRBJ1-1; 8 bases are a match to TRBD1. The V gene end was trimmed by 6 bases and the J gene end by 5 bases; junction bases not matched to a gene: 5. Per germline, CDR1 MNHNS and CDR2 SASEGT. The CDR3 spans 13 residues. The CDR3 here is CASSRTGRTEAFF. CDR3 coding DNA: TGTGCCAGCAGCCGGACAGGGAGGACTGAAGCTTTCTTT.

This clone has only a few counts. V usage is TRBV9 and J usage is TRBJ2-5, with TRBD2 matching 15 bases. Germline trimming cut 3 bases from V and 2 bases from J; bases unmatched to any gene: 5. The germline V gene has CDR1 SGDLS and CDR2 YYNGEE. CDR3 length equals 17 residues. The CDR3, as DNA: TGTGCCAGCAGCGCCGGGACTAGCGGGGGGATGCAAGAGACCCAGTACTTC. This encodes CASSAGTSGGMQETQYF. Full variable domain (rest looked up from reference TRBV9 and TRBJ2-5): DSGVTQTPKHLITATGQRVTLRCSPRSGDLSVYWYQQSLDQGLQFLIQYYNGEERAKGNILERFSAQQFPDLHSELNLSSLELGDSALYFCASSAGTSGGMQETQYFGPGTRLLVL.

The CDR3 sequence: CASSYSSGQETQYF. As DNA, the CDR3 is TGTGCCAGCAGTTACTCTAGCGGGCAAGAGACCCAGTACTTC. The rearrangement links TRBV6-6 to TRBJ2-5; 7 bases fit TRBD2. Germline loops: CDR1 MNHNY, CDR2 SVGAGI (reference sequence). J lost 2 bases, V lost 0 bases, and 0 bases had no gene match. The CDR3 runs 14 residues.

The chain carries TRBV5-1 and TRBJ1-2; D may be TRBD1 (5 bases). V lost 1 base and J lost 3, with 13 bases in between. This CDR3 is built from 15 residues. The germline gives CDR1 SGHRS, CDR2 YFSETQ. The CDR3 DNA reads as TGCGCCAGCAGCTTGTACCCAGGGACGGACTATGGCTACACCTTC. Amino acids: CASSLYPGTDYGYTF.

The chain uses TRBV30 and TRBJ1-6; D call uncertain. V shed 0 bases and J shed 11 bases, with 14 bases lying between them. Per the germline V gene, CDR1 is GTSNPN and CDR2 is SVGIG (reference sequence). The CDR3 spans 14 residues. The CDR3 nucleotides are TGTGCCTGGAGTGTTTCGGGTGATAGGACACCCCTCCACTTT. Translating gives CAWSVSGDRTPLHF.

The chain joins TRBV18 to TRBJ2-7, with TRBD1 identical over 10 bases. Trimming cost V 3 bases and J 7 bases; bases outside gene matches: 9. The CDR3 is 15 amino acids. The germline CDR1 and CDR2 sequences are KGHSH and LQKENI. The chain's CDR3 is CASSPLGTGEVEQYF. In DNA form, the CDR3 reads TGTGCCAGCTCACCGCTCGGGACAGGGGAGGTGGAGCAGTACTTC.

V gene TRBV5-1 combines with J gene TRBJ2-6; either TRBD1 or TRBD2 may fit D (5 bases each). The CDR3 sequence is 17 residues long. The V gene lost 2 bases and the J gene lost 1 base, with 13 bases spanning the gap. The germline V gene has CDR1 SGHRS and CDR2 YFSETQ. CDR3 in DNA: TGCGCCAGCAGCTTTTTCGAGGGGCGTTCTGGGGCCAACGTCCTGACTTTC. This translates into CASSFFEGRSGANVLTF.

This chain joins TRBV7-2 and TRBJ1-1; D remains ambiguous. This CDR3 comprises 14 residues. Trimming took off 5 bases at V and 6 bases at J, with 16 bases between the two ends. Germline CDR1 reads SGHTA; CDR2 reads FQGNSA. CDR3 sequence: CASSVEQSNSEAFF. The CDR3 DNA follows: TGTGCCAGCAGCGTGGAACAGTCTAACTCTGAAGCTTTCTTT.

The V call is TRBV7-3, the J call TRBJ1-1, with no clear D. The CDR3 loop spans 13 amino acids. V lost 1 base, J lost 1 base, and 4 bases lay in between. Germline CDR1 reads SGHTA; CDR2 reads FQGTGA. The CDR3 sequence: CASSLNQNTEAFF. In nucleotides, the CDR3 is TGTGCCAGCAGCTTAAACCAGAACACTGAAGCTTTCTTT. Based on the CDR3 plus reference TRBV7-3 and TRBJ1-1, the full variable domain is GAGVSQTPSNKVTEKGKYVELRCDPISGHTALYWYRQSLGQGPEFLIYFQGTGAADDSGLPNDRFFAVRPEGSVSTLKIQRTERGDSAVYLCASSLNQNTEAFFGQGTRLTVV.

The chain links TRBV30 to TRBJ1-5; D might be TRBD1 (6 bases). V was clipped by 3 bases and J by 4 bases, with 10 bases between them. The CDR3 runs to 13 residues. Germline V gene sequence: CDR1 GTSNPN, CDR2 SVGIG (reference sequence). This CDR3 is CAWSGQKNQPQHF. The DNA of the CDR3 is TGTGCCTGGAGCGGACAGAAGAATCAGCCCCAGCATTTT.

This clone appeared a few times. V usage is TRBV6-1 and J usage is TRBJ1-4, with D possibly TRBD1 on 5 matching bases. Germline V lookup: CDR1 MNHNS, CDR2 SASEGT. The V and J ends lost 6 bases and 0 bases respectively, with 8 bases between them. The CDR3 loop spans 14 amino acids. The CDR3 coding sequence is TGTGCCAGCAGCAAGGGGTCAACTAATGAAAAACTGTTTTTT. Its translation: CASSKGSTNEKLFF.

The rearrangement links TRBV4-2 to TRBJ1-4; possibly TRBD1 for D (5 bases). Trimming cost V 1 base and J 5 bases, with 11 bases left between them. Per germline, CDR1 LGHNA and CDR2 YNFKEQ. There are 15 residues in the CDR3. CDR3 residues: CASSQGNAGNEKLFF. In DNA, the CDR3 is TGTGCCAGCAGCCAAGGGAACGCAGGGAATGAAAAACTGTTTTTT.

The chain uses TRBV2 and TRBJ2-1, with 14 bases matching TRBD2. Per the germline V gene, CDR1 is SNHLY and CDR2 is FYNNEI. The CDR3 runs to 16 residues. V trimming: 7 bases; J trimming: 1 base; junction bases outside the gene matches: 3. The CDR3 reads CASNRLAGGSYNEQFF. The CDR3 DNA is TGTGCCAGCAATCGACTAGCGGGGGGGTCCTACAATGAGCAGTTCTTC. The full variable domain, in which reference TRBV2 and TRBJ2-1 provide the parts outside the CDR3, is EPEVTQTPSHQVTQMGQEVILRCVPISNHLYFYWYRQILGQKVEFLVSFYNNEISEKSEIFDDQFSVERPDGSNFTLKIRSTKLEDSAMYFCASNRLAGGSYNEQFFGPGTRLTVL.

The chain uses TRBV18 and TRBJ2-2; D remains unclear. In germline, CDR1 is KGHSH, CDR2 LQKENI. Trimming pared 0 bases from V and 6 bases from J, leaving 11 bases between. The CDR3 is made up of 15 amino acids. The CDR3 DNA reads TGTGCCAGCTCACCACCGACCCCTCAGGCCGGGGAGCTGTTTTTT. Amino acids: CASSPPTPQAGELFF. The full variable domain, completed using reference TRBV18 and TRBJ2-2, is NAGVMQNPRHLVRRRGQEARLRCSPMKGHSHVYWYRQLPEEGLKFMVYLQKENIIDESGMPKERFSAEFPKEGPSILRIQQVVRGDSAAYFCASSPPTPQAGELFFGEGSRLTVL.

This rearrangement joins TRBV19 to TRBJ1-6; D possibly corresponds to TRBD1 (6 bases). The CDR3 totals 12 residues. Trimming cost V 8 bases and J 6 bases, with 8 bases left between them. The germline V gene has CDR1 LNHDA and CDR2 SQIVND (reference sequence). The CDR3 here is CASGGGNSPLHF. Here the CDR3 DNA reads TGTGCCAGTGGGGGCGGTAATTCACCCCTCCACTTT.

The V call is TRBV18, the J call TRBJ1-6; D perhaps matches TRBD1 (6 bases). Germline CDR1 KGHSH, CDR2 LQKENI. V lost 2 bases to trimming and J lost 7 bases, with 15 bases between them. The CDR3 has 16 residues. The CDR3 bases are TGTGCCAGCTCACCAGGGGGCATAACAACAAATTCACCCCTCCACTTT. Encoded protein: CASSPGGITTNSPLHF.

CDR3 residues: CASSLGEVQPQHF. In DNA form, the CDR3 reads TGTGCCAGCAGCTTAGGTGAGGTTCAGCCCCAGCATTTT. The rearrangement links TRBV7-2 to TRBJ1-5, with D unresolved. Germline assignment: CDR1 SGHTA and CDR2 FQGNSA. V gave up 1 base and J gave up 6 bases, with 7 bases separating them. The CDR3 contains 13 residues.